The source of this T cell receptor beta chain is a study of OX40 agonist ivuxolimab in advanced cancers. In germline, CDR1 is MNHNS, CDR2 SASEGT. The V end was cut by 6 bases, the J end by 0 bases, with 14 bases between. The CDR3 covers 15 residues. Study-level points and caveats: Normalized T-cell clonal expansion was also low in some nonresponders.

Worth noting for this clone: Its antigen is unknown.

Sequenced by immunoSEQ multiplex PCR; TCRdb stores in-frame clones only, minus some. The table has tens of thousands of clones, about 90% seen once. The chain combines TRBV6-1 with TRBJ1-1; D is unresolved. The source of this sequence is an adult with an advanced solid tumor such as melanoma, head and neck, liver or kidney cancer. Sequencing used CD4+ or CD8+ T cells sorted from blood, obtained in a trial of the OX40 agonist ivuxolimab. The CDR3 sequence is CASRDPRELNTEAFF. The CDR3 nucleotides read TGTGCCAGCAGGGACCCGAGAGAATTGAACACTGAAGCTTTCTTT.